These 15 T cell receptor beta chains were all obtained from the same sample, sequenced in a study of T cells after somatic rescue of genetic block. Clones were sequenced by immunoSEQ multiplex PCR, and TCRdb holds only the in-frame ones, with some missing. The data contain about 70,000 clones, about 91% of them singletons. Sequenced input: peripheral blood mononuclear cells (PBMCs). The receptors were sampled from a man aged 35-49 years.

About this clone: At one of its ends the junction is not consistent with the germline gene, which may arise from a read error. The chain carries TRBV9 and TRBJ1-2; 9 positions agree with TRBD1. In germline, CDR1 is SGDLS, CDR2 YYNGEE. The CDR3 totals 14 residues. The CDR3 DNA sequence: TGTGCCAGCACCGTAGAGGACAGGGGCTATGGCTACACCTTC. Protein: CASTVEDRGYGYTF. The complete variable domain, with remaining parts taken from reference TRBV9 and TRBJ1-2, reads DSGVTQTPKHLITATGQRVTLRCSPRSGDLSVYWYQQSLDQGLQFLIQYYNGEERAKGNILERFSAQQFPDLHSELNLSSLELGDSALYFCASTVEDRGYGYTFGSGTRLTVV.

V usage is TRBV7-9 and J usage is TRBJ1-1; D is undetermined. This CDR3 spans 14 amino acids. Trimming pared 5 bases from V and 6 bases from J, leaving 16 bases between. Germline loops: CDR1 SEHNR, CDR2 FQNEAQ (reference sequence). DNA for the CDR3: TGTGCCAGCAGCCAACGGGAAGGGTCTTCTGAAGCTTTCTTT. Encoded protein: CASSQREGSSEAFF.

The chain couples TRBV6-5 to TRBJ2-5; D is unclear. The V end lost 6 bases, the J end lost 2 bases, and 16 bases lay between the germline ends. The length of the CDR3 is 15 residues. The germline V gene has CDR1 MNHEY and CDR2 SVGAGI. The CDR3 DNA is TGTGCCAGCAGCCCAAAACATATAACTCAAGAGACCCAGTACTTC. Translated: CASSPKHITQETQYF.

This clone was seen a few times. This chain uses TRBV27 with TRBJ1-4; no clear D. Germline loops: CDR1 MNHEY, CDR2 SMNVEV (reference sequence). The CDR3 totals 11 residues. In nucleotides, the CDR3 is TGTCCCGCGGGGAGTCATGAAAAACTGTTTTTT. This translates into CPAGSHEKLFF.

The gene calls are TRBV19 and TRBJ2-1, with D uncertain. CDR1 LNHDA and CDR2 SQIVND come from the germline V gene (reference sequence). The CDR3 length is 13 residues. V was trimmed by 8 bases and J by 6 bases, leaving 14 bases between them. Here the CDR3 reads CASRLGPTNEQFF. For the CDR3, the DNA is TGTGCCAGTCGCCTTGGTCCAACCAATGAGCAGTTCTTC.

This sequence joins TRBV19 and TRBJ1-2, with D possibly matching TRBD1 (5 bases). Trimming pared 2 bases from V and 5 bases from J, leaving 9 bases between. The CDR3 spans 13 residues. Per germline, CDR1 LNHDA and CDR2 SQIVND (reference sequence). The CDR3 sequence: CASSITSGYGYTF. CDR3 bases: TGTGCCAGTAGTATAACTTCAGGGTATGGCTACACCTTC.

This chain links TRBV28 with TRBJ1-6, with a tentative D call TRBD1 (6 bases). Germline V gives CDR1 MDHEN, CDR2 SYDVKM. V was cut by 8 bases and J by 10 bases, with 15 bases left in between. This CDR3 has 13 amino acids. CDR3 sequence reads: CASLWGLRSPLHF. Here the CDR3 DNA reads TGTGCCAGCCTATGGGGGCTCCGGTCACCCCTCCACTTT.

The V gene is TRBV6-6, the J gene TRBJ1-1; the D gene is possibly TRBD1 (5 bases). V was clipped by 8 bases and J by 2 bases, with 12 bases between them. CDR3 length: 13 amino acids. The germline V gene has CDR1 MNHNY and CDR2 SVGAGI (reference sequence). CDR3 sequence reads: CASSTGGNTEAFF. CDR3 DNA sequence: TGTGCCAGCTCCACCGGGGGAAACACTGAAGCTTTCTTT.

J is TRBJ2-6 and V is TRBV19; perhaps TRBD2 as D (7 bases). Trimming removed 2 bases at V and 0 bases at J, with 14 bases between. The CDR3 sequence is 18 residues long. Germline lookup yields CDR1 LNHDA and CDR2 SQIVND (reference sequence). CDR3 sequence reads: CASSIWVGGPSGANVLTF. The CDR3, as DNA: TGTGCCAGTAGTATATGGGTCGGGGGGCCCTCTGGGGCCAACGTCCTGACTTTC.

The genes are TRBV28 and TRBJ2-7; D is possibly TRBD1 (6 bases). Trimming stripped 7 bases from V and 1 base from J, with 11 bases between. This CDR3 has 13 residues. CDR1 and CDR2 (germline): MDHEN, SYDVKM. CDR3 region: CASTTGISYEQYF. DNA for the CDR3: TGTGCCAGCACGACAGGTATATCCTACGAGCAGTACTTC.

The chain is built from TRBV27 and TRBJ2-7, with 11 bases identical to TRBD2. The CDR3 is made up of 14 amino acids. Germline CDR1 MNHEY, CDR2 SMNVEV (reference sequence). With V trimmed by 4 bases and J by 9 bases, 8 bases remained unmatched. For the CDR3, the DNA is TGTGCCAGCAGTTCAATAGCGGGAGGGCTCGGGCAGTACTTC. This gives the protein CASSSIAGGLGQYF.

This chain joins TRBV5-6 and TRBJ1-2; TRBD1 aligns across 7 bases. This CDR3 is built from 12 residues. Germline V gene lookup returns CDR1 SGHDT and CDR2 YYEEEE. J lost 8 bases, V lost 4 bases, and 5 bases had no gene match. CDR3 region: CASSPGQVGYTF. The CDR3, as DNA: TGTGCCAGCAGCCCCGGACAGGTCGGCTACACCTTC.

The rearrangement joins TRBV18 to TRBJ1-5; 8 bases are a match to TRBD1. This CDR3 contains 15 residues. The V gene's germline CDR1 is KGHSH and CDR2 LQKENI. The V and J ends lost 3 bases and 4 bases, in that order; junction bases with no gene match: 5. CDR3 sequence: CASSPTGVGNQPQHF. The CDR3, as DNA: TGTGCCAGCTCACCGACAGGGGTTGGAAATCAGCCCCAGCATTTT.

The V and J genes are TRBV19 and TRBJ1-1; D gene ambiguous. Deletions cut 3 bases from V and 2 bases from J, with 7 bases between. This CDR3 region has 13 residues. The germline gives CDR1 LNHDA, CDR2 SQIVND (reference sequence). The CDR3 DNA sequence: TGTGCCAGTAGTATGGCCAGAAACACTGAAGCTTTCTTT. Protein sequence: CASSMARNTEAFF.

The chain is built from TRBV19 and TRBJ1-4; 7 nucleotides align to TRBD1. CDR3 length: 14 amino acids. The J segment lost 7 bases and the V segment lost 4 bases, leaving 6 bases of the junction unmatched. Germline V CDR1 and CDR2: LNHDA, SQIVND (reference sequence). The CDR3 region is CASSTQGLGEKLFF. CDR3 nucleotide sequence: TGTGCCAGTAGTACACAGGGGCTCGGTGAAAAACTGTTTTTT.